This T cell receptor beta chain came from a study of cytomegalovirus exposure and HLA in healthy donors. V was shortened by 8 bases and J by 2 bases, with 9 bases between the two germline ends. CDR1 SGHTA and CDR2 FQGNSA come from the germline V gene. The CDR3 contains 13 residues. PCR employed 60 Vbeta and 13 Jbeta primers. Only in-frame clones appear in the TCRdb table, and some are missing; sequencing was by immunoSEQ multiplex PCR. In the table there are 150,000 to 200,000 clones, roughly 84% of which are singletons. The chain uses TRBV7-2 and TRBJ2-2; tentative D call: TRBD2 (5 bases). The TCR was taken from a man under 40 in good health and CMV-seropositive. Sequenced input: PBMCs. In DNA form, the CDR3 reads TGTGCCAGCGGGAGCCCCAACACCGGGGAGCTGTTTTTT. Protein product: CASGSPNTGELFF.